The following is a T cell receptor beta chain sequence with its context. This clone has a single count. Its antigen has not been determined. The record has no base qualities; no much larger clone is one base away. The sample belongs to a study of blood T cell repertoires in COVID-19 (dated by TCRdb to about 2020). About the study as a whole: Collaborator samples came from the United States, Italy and Spain and covered acute and convalescent phases of COVID-19. The prospective study material was composed of cDNA or gDNA derived from T cells, B-cell-depleted T cells, or PBMCs. The dataset comprised deeply sampled blood TCRbeta repertoires from subjects exposed to, actively infected with, or recovered from COVID-19. The repertoires were released in a freely available public database intended as a resource for research on the immune response to SARS-CoV-2. Samples were obtained from the ongoing ImmuneRACE study (first 160 participants) and from about 1,300 subjects provided by 6 global collaborators. The sample metadata nearly always contained a de-identified subject ID, COVID-19 status, age in years and sex. Where available, HLA class I and class II types were obtained from metadata supplied by the sample provider rather than from assay-based typing. The full study reports these points: How much clinical and demographic metadata was included differed by source and by participant, and the metadata was provided uncurated.

TCRbeta CDR3 regions were amplified from genomic DNA using the immunoSEQ Assay, a bias-controlled multiplex PCR. The paper's data handling went like this. Within the assay, amplification of reference gene primers was used to estimate how many nucleated cells each sample contained. To quantify the absolute abundance of each unique TCRbeta CDR3 rearrangement, sequence reads were collapsed and filtered. Productive Simpson clonality was computed per sample as the square root of Simpson's diversity index over productive rearrangements. Sourced from immuneACCESS, this table was stored by TCRdb with only in-frame sequences that have V and J called. A share of the clones is absent; for the studies checked, an unresolved V gene accounts for under half, and the remainder has no known explanation. That table gives V, J and clone size, and the DNA gave D and trimming. The sample contains roughly 280,000 clones, approximately 90% of them found a single time. Roughly 2.9% of the sample rests with the top ten.

In the prospective study, participants were about 18 to 100 years old, resided in fewer than 25 geographic areas of the United States, and were enrolled through a virtual design. Cohort assignment in the prospective study relied on participant-reported clinical history from a screening survey and a study questionnaire. Exposed participants had been in contact with someone with a PCR-confirmed or clinician-diagnosed COVID-19 case within 2 weeks of study entry. Each participant in the prospective study had whole blood, serum and a nasopharyngeal or oropharyngeal swab collected by mobile phlebotomists. Prospective study participants could optionally give additional blood draws and questionnaires over a roughly two-month period. Before DNA extraction, prospective study blood samples were shipped either frozen or at room temperature. From the cysteine up to the phenylalanine, the CDR3 has a length of 11 residues. Only the CDR3 DNA stays, 33 bases, in frame from base 1. The germline V gene encodes CDR1 LGHNA and CDR2 YSLEER. A distance of 5 bases separates the germline ends of V and J, which lose 2 bases and 7 bases respectively.

Sequencing was carried out using PBMCs or T cells enriched from blood (not recorded which). The chain couples TRBV4-3 to TRBJ1-2; matching of 5 bases hints at TRBD1 as the D gene. This TCR was sampled from a man aged 40-50 years who had been exposed to COVID-19. In nucleotide form, the sequence is TGCGCCAGCAGCCAACAGGGTGGCTACACCTTC. Its product reads: CASSQQGGYTF.